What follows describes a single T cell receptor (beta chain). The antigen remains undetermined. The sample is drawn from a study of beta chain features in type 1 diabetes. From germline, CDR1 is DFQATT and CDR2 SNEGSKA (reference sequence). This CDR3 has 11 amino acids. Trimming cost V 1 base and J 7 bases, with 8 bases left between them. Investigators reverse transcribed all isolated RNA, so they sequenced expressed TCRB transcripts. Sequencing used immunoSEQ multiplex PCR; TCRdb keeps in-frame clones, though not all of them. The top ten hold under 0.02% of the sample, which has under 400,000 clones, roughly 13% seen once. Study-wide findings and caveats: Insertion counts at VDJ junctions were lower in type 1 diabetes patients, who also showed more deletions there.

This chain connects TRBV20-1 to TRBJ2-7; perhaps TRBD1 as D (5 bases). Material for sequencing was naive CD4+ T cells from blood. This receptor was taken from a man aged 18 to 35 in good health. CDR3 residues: CSARGQREQYF. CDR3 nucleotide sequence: TGCAGTGCTAGAGGACAGAGGGAGCAGTACTTC.